Included here is one TCR beta chain sequence, with context. The antigen remains undetermined. The data originate from a study of ipilimumab plus nivolumab after autologous stem cell transplantation. Patients got ipilimumab 1 mg/kg beginning 14 to 28 days post-transplant. Sequenced by immunoSEQ multiplex PCR; TCRdb stores in-frame clones only, minus some. The table has around 19,000 clones, around 81% seen once; the top ten hold roughly 6.8%. The CDR3 consists of 15 residues. In germline, CDR1 is KGHSH, CDR2 LQKENI. The V and J ends lost 5 bases and 3 bases, in that order; junction bases with no gene match: 8. Study-wide results and limits: The authors say TCR, Treg and microbiome findings warrant further study.

Sequenced here: PBMCs, sampled in a trial of ipilimumab plus nivolumab as post-transplant consolidation. This TCR derives from a male donor with diffuse large B-cell lymphoma. V and J are TRBV18 and TRBJ1-1, with 8 bases identical to TRBD1. Here the CDR3 DNA reads TGTGCCAGCTCAGAAGGACAGGGAGGGCACACTGAAGCTTTCTTT. Translated, it gives CASSEGQGGHTEAFF.